Listed below are T cell receptor beta chains from one sample, sequenced in a study of cytomegalovirus exposure and HLA in healthy donors. The method was immunoSEQ multiplex PCR; TCRdb's version includes in-frame clones alone and lacks a portion of them. Counted here are about 190,000 clones, 77% occurring once; the ten biggest clones make up approximately 2%. Sequenced: PBMCs. The origin of the receptors is a woman aged 30 to 39 in good health and CMV-seropositive. Both conserved end residues are part of each CDR3. The D gene is left open where the match is weak. Size is stated for part of the rows, as once, few or many counts, or as a class when the clone is expanded.

-,11,TRBJ2-1,-,TRBV14,TGTGCCAGCAGCTTTGGGCTTCAGCAGTTCTTC,CASSFGLQQFF
-,14,TRBJ1-2,-,TRBV5-6,TGTGCCAGCAGCCCACGGACAGTTAACTATGGCTACACCTTC,CASSPRTVNYGYTF
TRBD1,16,TRBJ1-5,-,TRBV18,TGTGCCAGCTCTCAACAGGGGGGGTTCCTAAATCAGCCCCAGCATTTT,CASSQQGGFLNQPQHF
TRBD2,17,TRBJ2-2,-,TRBV11-3,TGTGCCAGCAGCTCCCGAGGGAGCGGGGGGAACACCGGGGAGCTGTTTTTT,CASSSRGSGGNTGELFF
TRBD1,17,TRBJ2-7,-,TRBV4-1,TGCGCCAGCAGCCAAGCCCCCGGGACAGATCCTTCCTACGAGCAGTACTTC,CASSQAPGTDPSYEQYF
-,17,TRBJ1-5,few,TRBV19,TGTGCCAGTAGTGTCCAGGGGATCGGGTATAGCAATCAGCCCCAGCATTTT,CASSVQGIGYSNQPQHF
TRBD1,13,TRBJ1-1,few,TRBV30,TGTGCCTGGAGGGGACAGTGGAACACTGAAGCTTTCTTT,CAWRGQWNTEAFF
-,15,TRBJ2-5,once,TRBV7-2,TGTGCCAGCAGCTTAGCTCCAGGGCCCCAAGAGACCCAGTACTTC,CASSLAPGPQETQYF
TRBD1,14,TRBJ1-5,-,TRBV28,TGTGCCAGCAGTAGGACAGGGGGCAATCAGCCCCAGCATTTT,CASSRTGGNQPQHF
-,13,TRBJ1-1,-,TRBV5-6,TGTGCCAGCAGCGGAGGAATGAACACTGAAGCTTTCTTT,CASSGGMNTEAFF
-,14,TRBJ1-2,-,TRBV5-4,TGTGCCAGCAGCTTGAACAGCAAAAACTATGGCTACACCTTC,CASSLNSKNYGYTF
TRBD1,14,TRBJ1-2,-,TRBV18,TGTGCCAGCTCACCGGACAGGGGGCTGGCTGGCTACACCTTC,CASSPDRGLAGYTF
-,13,TRBJ2-7,-,TRBV7-3,TGTGCCAGCAGCTTAACGTTCGGGAGCGAGCAGTACTTC,CASSLTFGSEQYF
-,15,TRBJ1-5,few,TRBV7-2,TGTGCCAGCAGATATTCCAGGAATAGCAATCAGCCCCAGCATTTT,CASRYSRNSNQPQHF
TRBD1,12,TRBJ1-2,-,TRBV6-5,TGTGCCACTCTGACAGGGGGCTCTGGCTACACCTTC,CATLTGGSGYTF
-,14,TRBJ2-3,-,TRBV29-1,TGCAGCGCCCGACGGGCTAGCGGCACAGATACGCAGTATTTT,CSARRASGTDTQYF
TRBD2,14,TRBJ2-5,-,TRBV5-1,TGCGCCAGCGCCCTGCGGGCGGGAGGTGAGACCCAGTACTTC,CASALRAGGETQYF
-,14,TRBJ1-1,few,TRBV18,TGTGCCAGCTCACTCACAGGGTCAGGCCCTGAAGCTTTCTTT,CASSLTGSGPEAFF
TRBD1,14,TRBJ1-1,-,TRBV4-1,TGCGCCAGCAGCCACCGGGACAGGAACACTGAAGCTTTCTTT,CASSHRDRNTEAFF
-,13,TRBJ2-2,-,TRBV18,TGTGCCAGCTCACCTGGGAGATCCGGGGAGCTGTTTTTT,CASSPGRSGELFF
-,16,TRBJ1-1,few,TRBV5-1,TGCGCCAGCAGCTTGGACCTCGTTGGGGAGGGCACTGAAGCTTTCTTT,CASSLDLVGEGTEAFF
TRBD2,13,TRBJ2-1,-,TRBV5-4,TGTGCCAGCAGCCTGGCTAGCGGGGGGGCCTTGGTCTTC,CASSLASGGALVF
-,15,TRBJ2-7,-,TRBV14,TGTGCCAGCAGCCCTGGCAGGGTATTCTCCTACGAGCAGTACTTC,CASSPGRVFSYEQYF
TRBD1,16,TRBJ2-3,once,TRBV7-3,TGTGCCAGCAGCTTAGGGGGACAGTCGGGGTGGGATACGCAGTATTTT,CASSLGGQSGWDTQYF
TRBD1,17,TRBJ1-2,-,TRBV4-3,TGCGCCAGCAGCCAAGATCCCGCCAGGGGGAGCCTGGGTGGCTACACCTTC,CASSQDPARGSLGGYTF
TRBD2,14,TRBJ2-1,-,TRBV28,TGTGCCAGCACTCGACTAGCTACCTACAATGAGCAGTTCTTC,CASTRLATYNEQFF
TRBD1,15,TRBJ1-2,-,TRBV2,TGTGCCAGCAGGGGGACAGAGGGCAGGGGCGATGGCTACACCTTC,CASRGTEGRGDGYTF
-,15,TRBJ2-5,-,TRBV28,TGTGCCAGCACCCCGACCCGACGGAGCCAAGAGACCCAGTACTTC,CASTPTRRSQETQYF
TRBD2,15,TRBJ2-1,-,TRBV25-1,TGTGCCAGCAGCTTCAGCGGGAGGGCCTACAATGAGCAGTTCTTC,CASSFSGRAYNEQFF
TRBD1,14,TRBJ2-1,-,TRBV5-1,TGCGCCAGCAGCTTAAGGGACAGCTACAATGAGCAGTTCTTC,CASSLRDSYNEQFF
TRBD1,16,TRBJ2-5,-,TRBV7-6,TGTGCCAGCAGCTTCCCTGGGACAGGGGAAGAAGAGACCCAGTACTTC,CASSFPGTGEEETQYF
TRBD1,16,TRBJ2-3,-,TRBV5-1,TGCGCCAGCAGCTTGGTTGGGACAGGGTACACAGATACGCAGTATTTT,CASSLVGTGYTDTQYF
-,15,TRBJ1-1,once,TRBV18,TGTGCCAGCTCACCAGAGACAGATATGAACACTGAAGCTTTCTTT,CASSPETDMNTEAFF
-,14,TRBJ2-5,-,TRBV7-9,TGTGCCAGCAGCCCAAGGGGCAGTCAAGAGACCCAGTACTTC,CASSPRGSQETQYF
-,13,TRBJ2-5,once,TRBV25-1,TGTGCCAGTCAAAGACAGGCTCCAGAGACCCAGTACTTC,CASQRQAPETQYF
-,14,TRBJ1-1,few,TRBV10-3,TGTGCCATCAGTGACCCGAGGGGGGGCACTGAAGCTTTCTTT,CAISDPRGGTEAFF